This TCR beta chain was sequenced during a study of shared T cell receptors in the human thymus (dated by TCRdb to about 2021). About the study as a whole: The study examined how the human thymus generates shared, self-reactive T-cell receptor alpha chains.

Reading the germline V gene gives CDR1 MNHEY and CDR2 SVGAGI. Germline trimming amounts to 2 bases on V and 5 bases on J, with 5 as the count of junction bases outside the gene matches. The CDR3 holds 14 amino acids from the cysteine to the phenylalanine. The retained sequence is limited to the CDR3, 42 bases, with the frame set at the first base. Concerning this clone: Its antigen is currently not known. Per-nucleotide qualities are absent, and no much larger clonotype sits a single base away.

Library creation used the immunoSEQ multiplex PCR assay. TCRdb took over this immuneACCESS table, retaining in-frame rearrangements with V and J assigned. Such tables are incomplete; in checked studies, under half of the missing clones stem from an unresolved V gene, and the remainder is unexplained. Across this sample there are about 660,000 clones, with roughly 86% seen only once. The top ten clones comprise 0.0094% of the sample. The sample was also reused in another study, on human thymus T cells. The second study reports: The donors were immunologically healthy infants in Finland who had open corrective cardiac surgery for congenital heart defects. The thymus tissue came from surgical resects taken out during corrective cardiac surgery. Usage of V and J gene segments appeared to be biased in both the thymic and the peripheral blood repertoires. Highly overlapping thymic TCR repertoires among unrelated individuals were reported in the related research. The study characterized TCR alpha and beta repertoires from seven to nine infant thymus samples and four related peripheral blood samples. Donor ages ranged from roughly 7 to 250 days, and the cohort comprised about six male and two female infants. Thymocytes were released mechanically from tissue and stored at -70 °C as pellets of 10-30 million cells. A QIAsymphony instrument was used to extract genomic DNA from frozen cell pellets. The immunoSEQ multiplex PCR assay was used to amplify the TCRB and TCRAD loci from a standardized amount of quality-controlled genomic DNA. Amplicons spanned the V(D)J region at a length sufficient to cover the CDR3 and identify V and J genes. The amplicons were sequenced on an Illumina platform via the commercial immunoSEQ service. Corrections for primer bias and sequencing errors followed previously described methods, while TCRAD and TCRB definitions were based on the IMGT database. Repertoires were analysed with immunoSEQ Analyzer 3.0 and VDJTools, covering basic statistics, V/J segment usage, diversity estimates, rarefaction and pairwise overlap. Diversity was estimated using the Chao1, ChaoE, Efron-Thisted, Shannon and inverse Simpson indices, and was also estimated on datasets down-sampled to the size of the smallest sample. Repertoire overlap used strict matching of CDR3 nucleotide sequence, V gene and J gene, with Jaccard-based multidimensional scaling clustering. On average, thymus samples gave roughly 800,000 unique TCRB clonotypes, whereas blood samples gave roughly 86,000.

This clonotype was obtained from a boy in the first two years of life with a congenital heart defect. Donor details come from another sample of the same person, matched by shared clones. The chain employs TRBV6-5 and TRBJ2-7, with TRBD1 matching 8 junction bases. Sequencing was done on a sample of thymocytes. CDR3 sequence: CASSYRTGIDEQYF. The DNA is as follows: TGTGCCAGCAGTTACAGGACAGGGATCGACGAGCAGTACTTC.